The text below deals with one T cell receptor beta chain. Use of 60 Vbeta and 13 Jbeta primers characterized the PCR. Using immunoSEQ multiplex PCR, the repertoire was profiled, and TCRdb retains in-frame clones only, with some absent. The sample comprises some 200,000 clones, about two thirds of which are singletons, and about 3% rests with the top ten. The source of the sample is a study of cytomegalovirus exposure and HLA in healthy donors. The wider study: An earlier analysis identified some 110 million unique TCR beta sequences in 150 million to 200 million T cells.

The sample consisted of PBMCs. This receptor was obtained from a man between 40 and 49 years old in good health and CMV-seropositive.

DNA of the CDR3: TGTGCCAGCAGCTCCTCGGACGGGGACACTGAAGCTTTCTTT. Translation: CASSSSDGDTEAFF. The chain links TRBV11-3 to TRBJ1-1; no clear D. This CDR3 region has 14 residues. From germline, CDR1 is SGHNT and CDR2 YENEEA. V lost 4 bases and J lost 3, with 12 bases in between.